The 19 T cell receptor beta chains reported below all come from one sample, sequenced in a study of PD-1 blockade in classical Hodgkin lymphoma. Generated by immunoSEQ multiplex PCR, the TCRdb table keeps only in-frame clones and is missing some. Found here are tens of thousands of clones, roughly nine tenths of them singletons; the top ten hold over 7.5%. Time point noted: cycle 4 day 1 (C4D1), after less than 7 weeks of nivolumab. Each patient relapsed following autologous stem cell transplantation, and prior brentuximab vedotin exposure differed. The input for sequencing was peripheral blood mononuclear cells (PBMCs), taken before the fourth cycle of nivolumab. The origin of the receptors is a human donor with classical Hodgkin lymphoma.

The chain carries TRBV5-1 and TRBJ2-3; no reliable D call. Germline lookup yields CDR1 SGHRS and CDR2 YFSETQ. The CDR3 is 15 amino acids. V lost 3 bases and J 2 bases, leaving 13 bases between the germline ends. Written as DNA, the CDR3 is TGCGCCAGCAGCTCCCAGAAGGGCCCCACAGATACGCAGTATTTT. It codes for CASSSQKGPTDTQYF.

This clone came up once. This chain joins TRBV9 and TRBJ2-2; D is tentatively TRBD1 or TRBD2 (6 bases each). CDR3 length: 15 residues. CDR1 SGDLS and CDR2 YYNGEE come from the germline V gene. Trimming removed 4 bases from V and 4 bases from J, with 14 bases in between. The DNA for the CDR3 is TGTGCCAGCAGCTCCGGAGGGGGGCGCACCGGGGAGCTGTTTTTT. The encoded protein is CASSSGGGRTGELFF. Full variable domain (remainder filled in from reference TRBV9 and TRBJ2-2): DSGVTQTPKHLITATGQRVTLRCSPRSGDLSVYWYQQSLDQGLQFLIQYYNGEERAKGNILERFSAQQFPDLHSELNLSSLELGDSALYFCASSSGGGRTGELFFGEGSRLTVL.

V is TRBV5-8 and J is TRBJ2-1, with 9 bases fitting TRBD2. The CDR3 runs to 14 residues. V lost 6 bases and J lost 4; bases outside the gene matches: 5. Germline CDR1 reads SGHTS; CDR2 reads YDEGEE. CDR3 nucleotides: TGTGCCAGCAACCAGCGGGGGGTATACAATGAGCAGTTCTTC. Translation gives CASNQRGVYNEQFF.

The rearrangement links TRBV6-5 to TRBJ2-3; weak D call: TRBD2 (7 bases). Germline CDR1 reads MNHEY; CDR2 reads SVGAGI. V was shortened by 7 bases and J by 0 bases, with 14 bases between the two germline ends. This CDR3 spans 15 amino acids. The CDR3 region has the DNA TGTGCCAGCATCCAAGGGGGGGGGAGCACAGATACGCAGTATTTT. Translated: CASIQGGGSTDTQYF.

J is TRBJ2-5 and V is TRBV1; the DNA was not used to check the table's D call, TRBD2. TRBV1 is marked as a pseudogene. CDR3 length equals 16 residues. The CDR3 spells CTSTRASGVIKETQYF. The CDR3 nucleotides are TGCACCAGCACTCGGGCTAGCGGGGTAATTAAAGAGACCCAGTACTTC.

V gene TRBV7-8 combines with J gene TRBJ1-1; perhaps TRBD1 as D (6 bases). With 5 bases removed from V and 5 bases from J, the gap between germline ends came to 18 bases. CDR1 SGHVS and CDR2 FQNEAQ come from the germline V gene. The CDR3 is made up of 15 amino acids. The CDR3 loop reads CASSLSGVDGTEAFF. CDR3 sequence (DNA): TGTGCCAGCAGCCTATCAGGGGTTGATGGGACTGAAGCTTTCTTT.

V and J are TRBV6-1 and TRBJ2-5, with TRBD2 identical over 11 bases. The CDR3 is made up of 14 amino acids. The germline V gene encodes CDR1 MNHNS and CDR2 SASEGT. The J segment lost 2 bases and the V segment lost 9 bases, leaving 5 bases of the junction unmatched. This chain's CDR3 is CASQIAGGQETQYF. As DNA, the CDR3 is TGTGCCAGTCAAATAGCGGGGGGGCAAGAGACCCAGTACTTC.

The chain uses TRBV7-9 and TRBJ1-1; D may be TRBD1 (5 bases). The germline V gene has CDR1 SEHNR and CDR2 FQNEAQ (reference sequence). The CDR3 length is 17 residues. Trimming took 4 bases from V and 0 from J, leaving 18 bases between them. CDR3 protein: CASSSPADSYMNTEAFF. As DNA, the CDR3 is TGTGCCAGCAGCTCCCCGGCCGACAGCTACATGAACACTGAAGCTTTCTTT.

V usage is TRBV27 and J usage is TRBJ2-1; the match to TRBD2 covers 9 bases. After removal of 3 bases from V and 2 bases from J, the junction contained 2 bases not matched to a gene. In germline, CDR1 is MNHEY, CDR2 SMNVEV (reference sequence). This CDR3 has 15 residues. The CDR3 nucleotides read TGTGCCAGCAGTTTCGCGGGGGGGCCCTACAATGAGCAGTTCTTC. This sequence encodes CASSFAGGPYNEQFF.

This clone was counted a few times. V and J are TRBV11-3 and TRBJ1-1; TRBD1 aligns across 8 bases. V shed 5 bases and J 1 base; nucleotides not matched to a gene: 3. The CDR3 spans 14 residues. Germline V gene data show CDR1 as SGHNT and CDR2 as YENEEA. The CDR3 DNA sequence: TGTGCCAGCAGCCCAGGACAGGGGAACACTGAAGCTTTCTTT. As protein: CASSPGQGNTEAFF.

There are a few counts of this clone. The CDR3 spells CASSSRNRDHNEQFF. In nucleotides, the CDR3 is TGTGCCAGCAGCTCAAGGAATCGGGACCACAATGAGCAGTTCTTC. This chain joins TRBV7-2 and TRBJ2-1; D tentatively fits TRBD1 or TRBD2 (5 bases each). CDR3 length: 15 residues. Per germline, CDR1 SGHTA and CDR2 FQGNSA. Trimming took 4 bases from V and 5 from J, leaving 15 bases between them.

The chain carries TRBV9 and TRBJ2-3; D not certain. Germline V gives CDR1 SGDLS, CDR2 YYNGEE. The CDR3 runs 16 residues. Trimming stripped 7 bases from V and 2 bases from J, with 20 bases between. The CDR3 here is CASSGFGQKLTDTQYF. CDR3 bases: TGTGCCAGCTCCGGTTTTGGCCAGAAACTCACAGATACGCAGTATTTT.

CDR3 sequence: CASSLSRTYEQYF. The CDR3 DNA reads TGTGCCAGCAGCTTATCTAGAACCTACGAGCAGTACTTC. The chain has TRBV7-2 and TRBJ2-7; D is unresolved. The germline V and J ends were trimmed by 2 bases and 2 bases, with 7 bases remaining between them. Germline CDR1 and CDR2: SGHTA and FQGNSA. This CDR3 is built from 13 residues.

The chain carries TRBV6-6 and TRBJ2-7, with 7 bases aligning to TRBD1. Trimming took 6 bases from V and 3 from J; bases not matched to a gene: 5. The CDR3 has 13 residues. The V gene's germline CDR1 is MNHNY and CDR2 SVGAGI (reference sequence). The CDR3 sequence: CASSQGQVYEQYF. In DNA, the CDR3 is TGTGCCAGCAGCCAAGGACAGGTCTACGAGCAGTACTTC.

This clone was seen only a few times. V is TRBV19 and J is TRBJ2-7; D gene uncertain. V was pared by 6 bases and J by 3 bases, with 12 bases between. CDR1 and CDR2 (germline): LNHDA, SQIVND (reference sequence). This CDR3 has 13 amino acids. The CDR3 reads CASRPGPGYEQYF. The CDR3 DNA sequence: TGTGCCAGTAGACCCGGACCCGGCTACGAGCAGTACTTC.

V usage is TRBV11-3 and J usage is TRBJ1-6; 9 bases match TRBD1. The germline V gene encodes CDR1 SGHNT and CDR2 YENEEA. Losses at the gene ends were 1 base for V and 6 bases for J; bases not matched to a gene: 7. CDR3 length: 17 residues. Here the CDR3 reads CASSLALPGQGNSPLHF. Here the CDR3 DNA reads TGTGCCAGCAGCTTAGCACTCCCGGGACAGGGTAATTCACCCCTCCACTTT.

The chain links TRBV7-9 to TRBJ2-7; D not resolved. Trimming shortened V by 6 bases and J by 3 bases, and 18 bases separated the two germline ends. Germline V gene lookup returns CDR1 SEHNR and CDR2 FQNEAQ (reference sequence). This CDR3 region has 15 residues. CDR3 DNA sequence: TGTGCCAGCAGGTGGCTTGAGGCAGAAAACTACGAGCAGTACTTC. Translation gives CASRWLEAENYEQYF. The variable domain in full, with the rest retrieved from reference TRBV7-9 and TRBJ2-7, is DTGVSQNPRHKITKRGQNVTFRCDPISEHNRLYWYRQTLGQGPEFLTYFQNEAQLEKSRLLSDRFSAERPKGSFSTLEIQRTEQGDSAMYLCASRWLEAENYEQYFGPGTRLTVT.

This clone was counted a single time. The J gene is TRBJ1-5, the V gene TRBV18; D may be TRBD1 (6 bases). V gave up 0 bases and J gave up 5 bases, with 17 bases separating them. Germline V CDR1 and CDR2: KGHSH, LQKENI. The CDR3 runs to 17 residues. CDR3 DNA: TGTGCCAGCTCACCACCGGTGGGGGCGGTTGTTCATCAGCCCCAGCATTTT. This sequence encodes CASSPPVGAVVHQPQHF.

Only one count was recorded for this clone. The chain couples TRBV7-2 to TRBJ1-1, with D possibly TRBD1 on 5 matching bases. The germline gives CDR1 SGHTA, CDR2 FQGNSA. V lost 5 bases, J lost 0 bases, and 10 bases lay in between. The CDR3 loop spans 14 amino acids. CDR3 sequence: CASSKGRVNTEAFF. The CDR3 DNA sequence: TGTGCCAGCAGCAAGGGACGGGTGAACACTGAAGCTTTCTTT.